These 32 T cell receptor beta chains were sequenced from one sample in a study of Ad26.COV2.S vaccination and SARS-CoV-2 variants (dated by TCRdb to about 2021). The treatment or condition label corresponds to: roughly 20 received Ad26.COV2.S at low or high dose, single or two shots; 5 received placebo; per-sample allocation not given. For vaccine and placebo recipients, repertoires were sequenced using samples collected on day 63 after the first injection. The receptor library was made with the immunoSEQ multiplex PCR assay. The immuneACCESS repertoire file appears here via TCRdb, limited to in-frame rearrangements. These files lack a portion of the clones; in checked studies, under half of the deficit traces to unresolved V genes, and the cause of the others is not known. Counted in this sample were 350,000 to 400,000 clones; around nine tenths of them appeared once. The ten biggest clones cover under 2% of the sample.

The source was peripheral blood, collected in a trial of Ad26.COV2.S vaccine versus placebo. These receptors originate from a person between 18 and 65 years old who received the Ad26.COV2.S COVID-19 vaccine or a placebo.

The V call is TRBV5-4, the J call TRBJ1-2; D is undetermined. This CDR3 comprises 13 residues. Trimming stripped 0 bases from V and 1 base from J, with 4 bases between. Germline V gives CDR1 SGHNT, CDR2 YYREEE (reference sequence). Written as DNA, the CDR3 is TGTGCCAGCAGCTTGGATATTAACTATGGCTACACCTTC. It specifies CASSLDINYGYTF.

CDR3 residues: CASSLDGEAFF. The CDR3 DNA reads as TGTGCCAGCAGCTTGGACGGTGAAGCTTTCTTT. The genes are TRBV5-4 and TRBJ1-1, with D uncertain. Germline assignment: CDR1 SGHNT and CDR2 YYREEE (reference sequence). The V end lost 0 bases, the J end lost 7 bases, and 4 bases lay between the germline ends. CDR3 length equals 11 residues.

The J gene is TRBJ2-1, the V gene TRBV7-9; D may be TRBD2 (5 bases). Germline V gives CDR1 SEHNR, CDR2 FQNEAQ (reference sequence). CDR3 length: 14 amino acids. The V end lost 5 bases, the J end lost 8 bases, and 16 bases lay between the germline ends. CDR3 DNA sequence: TGTGCCAGCAGCCTACAACTAGTTCCCGATGAGCAGTTCTTC. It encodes CASSLQLVPDEQFF.

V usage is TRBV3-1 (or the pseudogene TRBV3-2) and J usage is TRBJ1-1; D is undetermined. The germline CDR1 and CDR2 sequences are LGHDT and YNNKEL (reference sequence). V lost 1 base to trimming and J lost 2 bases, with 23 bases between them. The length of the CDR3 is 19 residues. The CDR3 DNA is TGTGCCAGCAGCCAAGTTTTACCCCGGGGTACAGCCCAAAACACTGAAGCTTTCTTT. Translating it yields CASSQVLPRGTAQNTEAFF.

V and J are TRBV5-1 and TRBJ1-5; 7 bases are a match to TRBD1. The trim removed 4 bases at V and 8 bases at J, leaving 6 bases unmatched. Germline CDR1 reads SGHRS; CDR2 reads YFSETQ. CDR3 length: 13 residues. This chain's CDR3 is CASSPTGREPQHF. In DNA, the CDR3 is TGCGCCAGCAGCCCGACAGGGAGGGAGCCCCAGCATTTT.

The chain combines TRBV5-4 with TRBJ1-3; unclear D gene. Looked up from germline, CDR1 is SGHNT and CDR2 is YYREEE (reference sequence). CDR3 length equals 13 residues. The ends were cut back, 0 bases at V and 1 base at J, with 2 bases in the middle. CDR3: CASSLGSGNTIYF. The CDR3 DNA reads TGTGCCAGCAGCTTGGGGTCTGGAAACACCATATATTTT.

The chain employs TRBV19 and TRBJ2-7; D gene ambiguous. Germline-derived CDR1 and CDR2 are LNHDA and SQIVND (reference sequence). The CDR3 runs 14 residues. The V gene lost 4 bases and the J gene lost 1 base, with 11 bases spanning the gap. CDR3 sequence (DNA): TGTGCCAGTAGTACCTTGAGTGGTTCCTACGAGCAGTACTTC. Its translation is CASSTLSGSYEQYF.

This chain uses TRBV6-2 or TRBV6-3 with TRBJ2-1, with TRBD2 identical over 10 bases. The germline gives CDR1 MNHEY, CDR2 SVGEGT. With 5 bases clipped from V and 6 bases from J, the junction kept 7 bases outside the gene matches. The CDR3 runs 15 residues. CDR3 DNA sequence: TGTGCCAGCAGTCGAATAGCGGGAGGTGGCAATGAGCAGTTCTTC. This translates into CASSRIAGGGNEQFF.

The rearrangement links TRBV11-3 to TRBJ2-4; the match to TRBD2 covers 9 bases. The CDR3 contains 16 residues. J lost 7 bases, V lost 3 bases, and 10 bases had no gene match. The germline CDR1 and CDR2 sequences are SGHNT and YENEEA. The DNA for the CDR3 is TGTGCCAGCAGCTTTCGGGTTAGCGGGAGTAGTAACATTCAGTACTTC. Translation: CASSFRVSGSSNIQYF. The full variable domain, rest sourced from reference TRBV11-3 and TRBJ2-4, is EAGVVQSPRYKIIEKKQPVAFWCNPISGHNTLYWYLQNLGQGPELLIRYENEEAVDDSQLPKDRFSAERLKGVDSTLKIQPAELGDSAVYLCASSFRVSGSSNIQYFGAGTRLSVL.

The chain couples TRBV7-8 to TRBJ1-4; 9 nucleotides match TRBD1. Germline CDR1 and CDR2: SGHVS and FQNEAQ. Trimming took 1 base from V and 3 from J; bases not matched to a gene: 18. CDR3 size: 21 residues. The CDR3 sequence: CASSLDDGTGWDVGPNEKLFF. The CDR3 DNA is TGTGCCAGCAGCTTAGACGATGGGACAGGGTGGGATGTGGGGCCTAATGAAAAACTGTTTTTT.

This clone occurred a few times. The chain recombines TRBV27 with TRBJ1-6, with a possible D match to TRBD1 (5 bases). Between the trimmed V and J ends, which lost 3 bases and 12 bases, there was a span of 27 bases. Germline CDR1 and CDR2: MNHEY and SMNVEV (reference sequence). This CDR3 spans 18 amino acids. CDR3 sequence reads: CASSFWVGGESVLLPLHF. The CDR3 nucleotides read TGTGCCAGCAGTTTTTGGGTTGGGGGGGAGTCGGTATTGCTACCCCTCCACTTT.

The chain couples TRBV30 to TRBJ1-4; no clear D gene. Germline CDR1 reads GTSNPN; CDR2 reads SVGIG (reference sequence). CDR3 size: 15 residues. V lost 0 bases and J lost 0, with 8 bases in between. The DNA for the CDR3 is TGTGCCTGGAGTGTACGACGGCCAACTAATGAAAAACTGTTTTTT. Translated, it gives CAWSVRRPTNEKLFF.

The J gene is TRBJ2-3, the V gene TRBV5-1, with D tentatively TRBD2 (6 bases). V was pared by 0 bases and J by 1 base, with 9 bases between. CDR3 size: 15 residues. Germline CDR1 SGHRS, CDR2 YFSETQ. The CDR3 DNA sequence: TGCGCCAGCAGCTTGGTAGCGGCAGGCACAGATACGCAGTATTTT. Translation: CASSLVAAGTDTQYF.

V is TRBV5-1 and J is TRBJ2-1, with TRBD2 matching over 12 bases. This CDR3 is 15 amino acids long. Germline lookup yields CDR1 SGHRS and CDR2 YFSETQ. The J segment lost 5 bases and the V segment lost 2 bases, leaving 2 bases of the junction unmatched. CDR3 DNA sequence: TGCGCCAGCAGCTTTGGACTAGCGGGGCACAATGAGCAGTTCTTC. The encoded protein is CASSFGLAGHNEQFF.

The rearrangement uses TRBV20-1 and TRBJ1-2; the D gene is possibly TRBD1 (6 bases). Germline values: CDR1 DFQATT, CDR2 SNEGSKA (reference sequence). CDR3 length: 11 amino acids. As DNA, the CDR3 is TGCACCGGGAGGGGGGTTTCTGGCTACACCTTC. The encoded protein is CTGRGVSGYTF.

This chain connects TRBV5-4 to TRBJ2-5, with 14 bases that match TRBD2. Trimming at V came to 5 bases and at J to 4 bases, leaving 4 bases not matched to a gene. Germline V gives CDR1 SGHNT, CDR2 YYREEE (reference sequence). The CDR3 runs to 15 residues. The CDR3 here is CASRPGLAGGETQYF. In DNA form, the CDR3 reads TGTGCCAGCAGACCCGGACTAGCGGGAGGAGAGACCCAGTACTTC. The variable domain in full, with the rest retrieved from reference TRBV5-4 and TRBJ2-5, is ETGVTQSPTHLIKTRGQQVTLRCSSQSGHNTVSWYQQALGQGPQFIFQYYREEENGRGNFPPRFSGLQFPNYSSELNVNALELDDSALYLCASRPGLAGGETQYFGPGTRLLVL.

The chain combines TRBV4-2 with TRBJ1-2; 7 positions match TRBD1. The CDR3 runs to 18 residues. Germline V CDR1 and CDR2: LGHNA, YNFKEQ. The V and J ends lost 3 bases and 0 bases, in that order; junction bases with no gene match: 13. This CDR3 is CASSQQPGTDFANYGYTF. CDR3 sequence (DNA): TGTGCCAGCAGCCAGCAACCCGGGACAGACTTTGCTAACTATGGCTACACCTTC.

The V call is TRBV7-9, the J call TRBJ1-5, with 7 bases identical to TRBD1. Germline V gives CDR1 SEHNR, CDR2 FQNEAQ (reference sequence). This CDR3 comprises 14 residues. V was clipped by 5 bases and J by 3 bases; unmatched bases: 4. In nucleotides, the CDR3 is TGTGCCAGCAGCAGAGACAGGGACAATCAGCCCCAGCATTTT. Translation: CASSRDRDNQPQHF.

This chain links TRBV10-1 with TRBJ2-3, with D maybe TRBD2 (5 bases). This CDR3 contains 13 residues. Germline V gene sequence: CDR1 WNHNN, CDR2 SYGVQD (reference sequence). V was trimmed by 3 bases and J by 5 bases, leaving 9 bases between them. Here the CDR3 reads CASSEVGIDTQYF. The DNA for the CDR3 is TGCGCCAGCAGTGAAGTCGGGATAGATACGCAGTATTTT.

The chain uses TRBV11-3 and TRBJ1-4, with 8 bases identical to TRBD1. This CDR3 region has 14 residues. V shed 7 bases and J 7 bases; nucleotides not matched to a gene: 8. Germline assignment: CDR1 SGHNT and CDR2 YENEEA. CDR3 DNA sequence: TGTGCCAGCACCCTAGGACAGGGTAGTGAAAAACTGTTTTTT. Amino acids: CASTLGQGSEKLFF.

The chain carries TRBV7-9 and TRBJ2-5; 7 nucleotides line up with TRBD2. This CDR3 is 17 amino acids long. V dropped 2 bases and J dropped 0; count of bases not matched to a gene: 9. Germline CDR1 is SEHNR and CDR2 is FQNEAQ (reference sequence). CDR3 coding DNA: TGTGCCAGCAGCTTATCCGGGCGGGGACTATACCAAGAGACCCAGTACTTC. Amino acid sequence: CASSLSGRGLYQETQYF.

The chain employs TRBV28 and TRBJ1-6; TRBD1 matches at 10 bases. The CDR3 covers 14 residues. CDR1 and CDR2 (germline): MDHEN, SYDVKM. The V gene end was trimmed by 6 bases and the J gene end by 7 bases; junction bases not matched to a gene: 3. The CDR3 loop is CASREGQGNSPLHF. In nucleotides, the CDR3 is TGTGCCAGCAGAGAGGGACAGGGGAATTCACCCCTCCACTTT.

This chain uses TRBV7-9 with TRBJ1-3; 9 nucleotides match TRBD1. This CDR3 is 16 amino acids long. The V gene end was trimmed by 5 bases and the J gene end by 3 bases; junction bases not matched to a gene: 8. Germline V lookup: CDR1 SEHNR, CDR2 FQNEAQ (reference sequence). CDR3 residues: CASSQPTGGFGNTIYF. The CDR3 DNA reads TGTGCCAGCAGCCAACCGACAGGGGGTTTTGGAAACACCATATATTTT.

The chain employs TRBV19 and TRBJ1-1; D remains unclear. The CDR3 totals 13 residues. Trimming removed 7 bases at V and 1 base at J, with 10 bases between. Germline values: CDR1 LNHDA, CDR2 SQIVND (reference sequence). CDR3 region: CASIPGGNTEAFF. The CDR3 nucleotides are TGTGCCAGTATCCCCGGAGGGAACACTGAAGCTTTCTTT.

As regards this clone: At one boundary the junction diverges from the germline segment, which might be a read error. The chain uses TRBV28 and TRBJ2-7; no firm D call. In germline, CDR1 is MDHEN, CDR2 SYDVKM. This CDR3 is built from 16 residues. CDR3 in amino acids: CVSTSKAPWSSYEQYF. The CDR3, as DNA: TGTGTCAGCACCTCGAAGGCCCCCTGGAGCTCCTACGAGCAGTACTTC.

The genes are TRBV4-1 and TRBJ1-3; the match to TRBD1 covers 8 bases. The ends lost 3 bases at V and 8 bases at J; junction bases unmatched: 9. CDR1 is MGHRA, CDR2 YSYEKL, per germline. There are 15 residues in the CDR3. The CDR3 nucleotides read TGCGCCAGCAGCCAGCCGGGGCAGGGGGCGTACACCATATATTTT. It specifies CASSQPGQGAYTIYF.

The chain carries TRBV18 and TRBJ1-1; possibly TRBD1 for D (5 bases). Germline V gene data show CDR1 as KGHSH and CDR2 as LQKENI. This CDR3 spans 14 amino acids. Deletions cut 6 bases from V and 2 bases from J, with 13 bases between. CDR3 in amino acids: CASSGWGRNTEAFF. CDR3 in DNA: TGTGCCAGCTCCGGGTGGGGCCGCAACACTGAAGCTTTCTTT.

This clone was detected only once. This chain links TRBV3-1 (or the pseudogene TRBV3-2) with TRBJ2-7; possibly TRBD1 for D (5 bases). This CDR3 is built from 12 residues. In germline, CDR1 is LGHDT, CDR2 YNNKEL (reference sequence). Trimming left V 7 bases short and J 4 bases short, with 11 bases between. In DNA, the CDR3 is TGTGCCAGCAAAGACAGCATTTACGAGCAGTACTTC. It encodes CASKDSIYEQYF.

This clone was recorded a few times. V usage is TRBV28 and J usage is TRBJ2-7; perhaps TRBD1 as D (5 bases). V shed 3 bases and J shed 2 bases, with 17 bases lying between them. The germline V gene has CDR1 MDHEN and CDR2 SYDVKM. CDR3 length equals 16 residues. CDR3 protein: CASSFSPDRPTYEQYF. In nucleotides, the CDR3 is TGTGCCAGCAGTTTTTCACCAGACAGACCCACCTACGAGCAGTACTTC.

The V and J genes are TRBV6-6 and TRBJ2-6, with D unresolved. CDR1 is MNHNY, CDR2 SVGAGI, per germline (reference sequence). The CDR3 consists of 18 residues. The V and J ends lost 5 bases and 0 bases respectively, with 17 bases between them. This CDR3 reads CASSLGPPPISGANVLTF. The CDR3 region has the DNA TGTGCCAGCAGTCTTGGACCGCCTCCCATCTCTGGGGCCAACGTCCTGACTTTC.

In nucleotides, the CDR3 is TGTGCCAGCAGCGCCACAGGGTTCGAGCAGTACTTC. This encodes CASSATGFEQYF. The rearrangement joins TRBV2 to TRBJ2-7, with a weak D call TRBD1 (6 bases). Germline CDR1 reads SNHLY; CDR2 reads FYNNEI. Trimming pared 6 bases from V and 6 bases from J, leaving 12 bases between. CDR3 length: 12 amino acids.

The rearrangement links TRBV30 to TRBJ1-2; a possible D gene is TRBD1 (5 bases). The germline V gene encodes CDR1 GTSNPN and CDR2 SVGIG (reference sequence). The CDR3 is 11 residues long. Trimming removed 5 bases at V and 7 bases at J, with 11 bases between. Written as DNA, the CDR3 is TGTGCCTGGGATGGTGGGGGTGGCTACACCTTC. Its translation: CAWDGGGGYTF.